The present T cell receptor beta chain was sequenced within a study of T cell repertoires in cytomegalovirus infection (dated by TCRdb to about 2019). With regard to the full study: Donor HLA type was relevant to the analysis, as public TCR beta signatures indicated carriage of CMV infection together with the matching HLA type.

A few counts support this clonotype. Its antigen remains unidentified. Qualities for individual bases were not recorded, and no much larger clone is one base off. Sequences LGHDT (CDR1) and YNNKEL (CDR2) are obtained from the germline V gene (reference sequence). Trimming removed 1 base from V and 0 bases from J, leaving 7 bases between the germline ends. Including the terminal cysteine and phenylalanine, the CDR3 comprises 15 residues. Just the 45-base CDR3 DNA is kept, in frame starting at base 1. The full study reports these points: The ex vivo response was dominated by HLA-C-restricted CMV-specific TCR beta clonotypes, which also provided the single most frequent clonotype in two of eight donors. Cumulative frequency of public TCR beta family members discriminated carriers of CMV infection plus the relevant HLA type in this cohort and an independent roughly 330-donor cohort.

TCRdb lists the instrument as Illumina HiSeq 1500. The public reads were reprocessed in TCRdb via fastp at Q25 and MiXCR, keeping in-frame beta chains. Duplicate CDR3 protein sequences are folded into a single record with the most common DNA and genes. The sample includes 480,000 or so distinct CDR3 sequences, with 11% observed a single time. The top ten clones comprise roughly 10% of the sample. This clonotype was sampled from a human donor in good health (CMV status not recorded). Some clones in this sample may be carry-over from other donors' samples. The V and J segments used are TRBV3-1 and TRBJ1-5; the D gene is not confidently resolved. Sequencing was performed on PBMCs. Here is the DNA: TGTGCCAGCAGCCAAGCAGGATATAGCAATCAGCCCCAGCATTTT. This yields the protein CASSQAGYSNQPQHF.